This T cell receptor beta chain was identified in a study of T cells in Graves' hyperthyroidism and ophthalmopathy. A word on this clonotype: Its specificity is unknown.

Whole-study results and caveats: The blood repertoire included most of the expanded thyroid clonotypes above 0.001.

Authors of the study amplified TCR beta CDR3 regions from RNA transcripts. The TCR CDR3 was amplified in a first-round RT-PCR using the HTBI primer set. A single record per CDR3 protein comes from TCRdb applying MiXCR to the multiplex PCR reads. The sample has some 550,000 distinct CDR3 sequences; about 16% are singletons. Germline lookup yields CDR1 GTSNPN and CDR2 SVGIG (reference sequence). V was pared by 6 bases and J by 0 bases, with 12 bases between. The CDR3 has 13 residues. This clonotype originated in a woman between 35 and 50 years old with Graves' ophthalmopathy. The rearrangement links TRBV30 to TRBJ2-7; a possible D gene is TRBD1 (6 bases). The specimen was blood. The CDR3 region is CACLTGTSYEQYF. CDR3 nucleotide sequence: TGTGCCTGCCTTACAGGGACCTCCTACGAGCAGTACTTC.